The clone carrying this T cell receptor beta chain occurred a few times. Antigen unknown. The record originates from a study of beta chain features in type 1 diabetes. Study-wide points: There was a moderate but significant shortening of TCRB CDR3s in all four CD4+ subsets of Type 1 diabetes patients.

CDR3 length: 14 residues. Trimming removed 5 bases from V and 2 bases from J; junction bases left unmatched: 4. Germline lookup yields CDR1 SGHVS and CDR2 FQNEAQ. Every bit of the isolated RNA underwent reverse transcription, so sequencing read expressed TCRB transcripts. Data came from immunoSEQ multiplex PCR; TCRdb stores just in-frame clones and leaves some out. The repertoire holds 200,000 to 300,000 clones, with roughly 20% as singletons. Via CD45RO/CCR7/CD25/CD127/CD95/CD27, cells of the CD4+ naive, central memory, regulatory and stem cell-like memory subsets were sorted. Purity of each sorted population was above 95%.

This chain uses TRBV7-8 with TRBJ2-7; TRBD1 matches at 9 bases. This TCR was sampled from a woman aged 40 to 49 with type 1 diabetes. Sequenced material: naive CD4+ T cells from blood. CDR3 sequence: CASSPRQGAYEQYF. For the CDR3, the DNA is TGTGCCAGCAGCCCGAGACAGGGGGCCTACGAGCAGTACTTC.